This T cell receptor (beta chain) derives from a study of blood T cell repertoires in COVID-19. This clone was seen only once. The repertoire was sequenced with immunoSEQ multiplex PCR; TCRdb's copy has only in-frame clones and lacks some. Of around 30,000 clones detected, about 92% appear once; the ten largest clones hold roughly a fifth. Trimming cost V 6 bases and J 5 bases; bases outside gene matches: 13. Germline CDR1 is MDHEN and CDR2 is SYDVKM. The length of the CDR3 is 16 residues. Input material: peripheral blood. The receptor's source is a man of 80 years or more with acute or convalescent COVID-19. V is TRBV28 and J is TRBJ2-5; TRBD1 agrees at 9 bases. This chain's CDR3 is CASRPYPGQGQETQYF. The CDR3 DNA reads as TGTGCCAGCAGACCTTATCCGGGACAGGGCCAGGAGACCCAGTACTTC.